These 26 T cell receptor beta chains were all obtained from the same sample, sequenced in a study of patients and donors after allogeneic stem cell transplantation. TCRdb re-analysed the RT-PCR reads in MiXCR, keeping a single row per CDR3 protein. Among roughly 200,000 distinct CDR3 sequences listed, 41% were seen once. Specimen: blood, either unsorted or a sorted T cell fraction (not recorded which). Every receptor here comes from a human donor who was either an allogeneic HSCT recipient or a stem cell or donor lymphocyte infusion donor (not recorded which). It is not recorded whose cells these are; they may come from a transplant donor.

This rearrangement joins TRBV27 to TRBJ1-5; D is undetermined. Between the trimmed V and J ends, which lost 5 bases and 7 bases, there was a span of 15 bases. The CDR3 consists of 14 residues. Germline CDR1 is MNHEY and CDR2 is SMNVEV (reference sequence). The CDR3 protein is CASSVGILGQPQHF. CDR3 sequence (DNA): TGTGCCAGCAGTGTGGGGATCCTAGGGCAGCCCCAGCATTTT.

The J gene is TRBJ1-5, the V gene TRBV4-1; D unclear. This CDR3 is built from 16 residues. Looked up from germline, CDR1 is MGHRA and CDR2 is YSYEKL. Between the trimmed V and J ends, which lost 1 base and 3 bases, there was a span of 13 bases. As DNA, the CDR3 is TGCGCCAGCAGCCAAGGACTAGAAAGCACCAATCAGCCCCAGCATTTT. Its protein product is CASSQGLESTNQPQHF.

For the CDR3, the DNA is TGTGCCAGCAGTTTAGTACAGGGGCCTACCTACGAGCAGTACTTC. This translates into CASSLVQGPTYEQYF. The chain joins TRBV27 to TRBJ2-7; TRBD1 matches 7 bases. The V and J ends lost 2 bases and 2 bases, in that order; junction bases with no gene match: 6. CDR1 is MNHEY and CDR2 is SMNVEV in the germline V gene (reference sequence). The length of the CDR3 is 15 residues.

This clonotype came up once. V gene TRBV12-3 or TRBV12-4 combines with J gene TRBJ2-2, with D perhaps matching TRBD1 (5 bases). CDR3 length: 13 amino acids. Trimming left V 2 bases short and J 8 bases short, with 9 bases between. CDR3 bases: TGTGCCAGCAGTTTAATAAGGGGTGGGGAGCTGTTTTTT. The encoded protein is CASSLIRGGELFF.

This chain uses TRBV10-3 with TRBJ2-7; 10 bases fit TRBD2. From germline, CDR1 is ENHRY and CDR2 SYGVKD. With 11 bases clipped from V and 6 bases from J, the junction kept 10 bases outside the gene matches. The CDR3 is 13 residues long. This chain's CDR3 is CAFSAGGLAEQYF. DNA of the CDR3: TGTGCCTTCTCAGCGGGAGGGCTCGCCGAGCAGTACTTC.

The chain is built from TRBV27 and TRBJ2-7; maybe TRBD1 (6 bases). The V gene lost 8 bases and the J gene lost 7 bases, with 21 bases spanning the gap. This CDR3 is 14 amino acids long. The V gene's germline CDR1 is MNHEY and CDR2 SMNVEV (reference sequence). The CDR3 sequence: CASGINDRPIEQYF. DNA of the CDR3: TGTGCCAGCGGAATTAACGACAGGCCCATTGAGCAGTACTTC.

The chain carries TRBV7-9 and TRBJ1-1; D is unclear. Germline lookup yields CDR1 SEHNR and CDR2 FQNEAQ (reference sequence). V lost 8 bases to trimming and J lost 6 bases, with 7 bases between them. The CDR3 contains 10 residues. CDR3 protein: CASSHPEAFF. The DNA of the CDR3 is TGTGCCAGCTCTCATCCTGAAGCTTTCTTT.

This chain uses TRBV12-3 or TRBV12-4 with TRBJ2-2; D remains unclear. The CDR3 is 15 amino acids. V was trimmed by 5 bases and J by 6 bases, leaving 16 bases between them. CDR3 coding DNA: TGTGCCAGCAGTCCCGGGCCAATCTCCCCCGGGGAGCTGTTTTTT. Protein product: CASSPGPISPGELFF.

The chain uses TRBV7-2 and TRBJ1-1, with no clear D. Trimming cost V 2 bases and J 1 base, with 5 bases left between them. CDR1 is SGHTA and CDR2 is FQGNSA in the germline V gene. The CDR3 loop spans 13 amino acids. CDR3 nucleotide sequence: TGTGCCAGCAGCTTATATGGGAACACTGAAGCTTTCTTT. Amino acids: CASSLYGNTEAFF. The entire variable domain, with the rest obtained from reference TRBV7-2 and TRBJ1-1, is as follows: GAGVSQSPSNKVTEKGKDVELRCDPISGHTALYWYRQSLGQGLEFLIYFQGNSAPDKSGLPSDRFSAERTGGSVSTLTIQRTQQEDSAVYLCASSLYGNTEAFFGQGTRLTVV.

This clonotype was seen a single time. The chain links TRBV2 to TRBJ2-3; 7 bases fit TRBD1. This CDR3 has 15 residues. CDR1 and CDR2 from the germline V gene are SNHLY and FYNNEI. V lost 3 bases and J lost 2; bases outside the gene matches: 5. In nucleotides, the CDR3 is TGTGCCAGCAGTGAGACGACAGGGCTCACAGATACGCAGTATTTT. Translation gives CASSETTGLTDTQYF.

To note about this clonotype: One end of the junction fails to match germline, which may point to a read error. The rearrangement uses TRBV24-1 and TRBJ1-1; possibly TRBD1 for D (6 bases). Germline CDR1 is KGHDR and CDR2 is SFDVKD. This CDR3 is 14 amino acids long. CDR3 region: CATSDTQGNAEAFF. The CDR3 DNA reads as TGTGCCACCAGTGACACTCAGGGGAACGCTGAAGCTTTCTTT.

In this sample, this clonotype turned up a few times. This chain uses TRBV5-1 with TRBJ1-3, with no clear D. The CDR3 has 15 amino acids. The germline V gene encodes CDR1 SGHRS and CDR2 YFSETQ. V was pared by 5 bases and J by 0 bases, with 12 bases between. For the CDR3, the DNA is TGCGCCAGCAGACCCACCGACTTCTCTGGAAACACCATATATTTT. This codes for CASRPTDFSGNTIYF.

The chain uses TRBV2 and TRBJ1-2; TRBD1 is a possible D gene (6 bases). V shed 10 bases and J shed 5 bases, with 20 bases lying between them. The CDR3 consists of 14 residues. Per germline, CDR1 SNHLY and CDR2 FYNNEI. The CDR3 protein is CATNSAGEVYGYTF. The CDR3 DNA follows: TGTGCCACCAACAGTGCAGGGGAGGTATATGGCTACACCTTC.

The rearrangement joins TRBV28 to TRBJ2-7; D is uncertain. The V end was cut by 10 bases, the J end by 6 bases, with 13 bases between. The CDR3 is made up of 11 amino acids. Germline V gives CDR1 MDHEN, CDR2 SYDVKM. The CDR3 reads CATLPGIEQYF. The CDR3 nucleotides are TGTGCCACCCTCCCGGGTATCGAGCAGTACTTC.

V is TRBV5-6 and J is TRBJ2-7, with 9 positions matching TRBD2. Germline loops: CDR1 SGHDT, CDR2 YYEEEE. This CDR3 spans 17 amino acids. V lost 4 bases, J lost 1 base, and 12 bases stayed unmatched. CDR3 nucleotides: TGTGCCAGCAGCCCCCCCCCCAGCGGGAGGTTTTCCTACGAGCAGTACTTC. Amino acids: CASSPPPSGRFSYEQYF.

As DNA, the CDR3 is TGCGCCAGCAGCTTGCCAGGTCCTCCTAGCTCCTACAATGAGCAGTTCTTC. This encodes CASSLPGPPSSYNEQFF. The chain uses TRBV5-1 and TRBJ2-1; D not certain. This CDR3 has 17 residues. CDR1 is SGHRS and CDR2 is YFSETQ in the germline V gene. Trimming removed 1 base from V and 0 bases from J, with 14 bases in between.

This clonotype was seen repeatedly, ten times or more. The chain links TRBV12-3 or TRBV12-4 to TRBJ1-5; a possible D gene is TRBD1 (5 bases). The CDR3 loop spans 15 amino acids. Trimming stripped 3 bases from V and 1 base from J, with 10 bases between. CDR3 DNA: TGTGCCAGCAGTTTGGGGGGAGGGAGCAATCAGCCCCAGCATTTT. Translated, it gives CASSLGGGSNQPQHF.

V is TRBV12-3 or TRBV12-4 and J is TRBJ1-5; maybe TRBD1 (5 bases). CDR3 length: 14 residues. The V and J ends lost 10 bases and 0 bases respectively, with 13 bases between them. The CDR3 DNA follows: TGTGCCATCGCACGGGGGGATAGCAATCAGCCCCAGCATTTT. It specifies CAIARGDSNQPQHF.

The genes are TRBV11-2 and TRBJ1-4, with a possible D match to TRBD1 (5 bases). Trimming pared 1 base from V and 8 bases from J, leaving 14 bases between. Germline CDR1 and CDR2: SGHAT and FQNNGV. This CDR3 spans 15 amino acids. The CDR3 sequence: CASSLGGDVDEKLFF. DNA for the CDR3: TGTGCCAGCAGCTTAGGGGGGGATGTAGACGAAAAACTGTTTTTT.

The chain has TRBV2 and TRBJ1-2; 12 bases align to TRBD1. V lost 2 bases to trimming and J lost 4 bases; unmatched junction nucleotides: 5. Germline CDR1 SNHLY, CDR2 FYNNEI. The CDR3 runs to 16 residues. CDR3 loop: CASSETGTGGFYGYTF. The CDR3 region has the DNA TGTGCCAGCAGTGAAACCGGGACAGGGGGCTTCTATGGCTACACCTTC.

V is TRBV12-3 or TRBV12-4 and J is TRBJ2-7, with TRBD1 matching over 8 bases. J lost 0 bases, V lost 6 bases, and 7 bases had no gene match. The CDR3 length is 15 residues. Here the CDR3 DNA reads TGTGCCAGCAGCCTCCGGGACAGGAGCTCCTACGAGCAGTACTTC. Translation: CASSLRDRSSYEQYF.

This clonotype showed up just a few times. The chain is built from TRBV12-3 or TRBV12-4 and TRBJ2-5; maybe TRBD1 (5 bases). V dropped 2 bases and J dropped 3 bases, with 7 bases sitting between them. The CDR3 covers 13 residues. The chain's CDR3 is CASSLLGEETQYF. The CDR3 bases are TGTGCCAGCAGTTTATTAGGGGAAGAGACCCAGTACTTC.

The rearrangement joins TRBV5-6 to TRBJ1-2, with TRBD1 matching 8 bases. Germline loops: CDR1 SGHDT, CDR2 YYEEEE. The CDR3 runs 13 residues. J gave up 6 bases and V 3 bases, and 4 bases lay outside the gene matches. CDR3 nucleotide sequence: TGTGCCAGCAGCTCGGGACAGGCGGATGGCTACACCTTC. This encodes CASSSGQADGYTF.

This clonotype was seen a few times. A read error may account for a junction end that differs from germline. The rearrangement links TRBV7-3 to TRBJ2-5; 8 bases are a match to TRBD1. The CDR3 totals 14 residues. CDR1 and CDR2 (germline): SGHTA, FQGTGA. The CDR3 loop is CASSITGGSETQYF. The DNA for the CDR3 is TGTGCCAGCAGCATAACAGGGGGATCAGAGACCCAGTACTTC.

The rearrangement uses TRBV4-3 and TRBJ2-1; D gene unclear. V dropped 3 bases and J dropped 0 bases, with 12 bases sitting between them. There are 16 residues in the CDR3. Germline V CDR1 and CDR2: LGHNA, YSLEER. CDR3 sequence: CASSHRADSSYNEQFF. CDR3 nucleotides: TGCGCCAGCAGCCATAGGGCTGATAGCTCCTACAATGAGCAGTTCTTC.

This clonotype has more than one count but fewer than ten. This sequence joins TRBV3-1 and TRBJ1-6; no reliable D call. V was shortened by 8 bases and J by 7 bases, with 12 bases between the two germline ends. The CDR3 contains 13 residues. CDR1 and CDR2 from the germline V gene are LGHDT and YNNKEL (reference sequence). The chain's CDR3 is CASQQYTNSPLHF. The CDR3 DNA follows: TGTGCCAGCCAACAGTATACCAATTCACCCCTCCACTTT.